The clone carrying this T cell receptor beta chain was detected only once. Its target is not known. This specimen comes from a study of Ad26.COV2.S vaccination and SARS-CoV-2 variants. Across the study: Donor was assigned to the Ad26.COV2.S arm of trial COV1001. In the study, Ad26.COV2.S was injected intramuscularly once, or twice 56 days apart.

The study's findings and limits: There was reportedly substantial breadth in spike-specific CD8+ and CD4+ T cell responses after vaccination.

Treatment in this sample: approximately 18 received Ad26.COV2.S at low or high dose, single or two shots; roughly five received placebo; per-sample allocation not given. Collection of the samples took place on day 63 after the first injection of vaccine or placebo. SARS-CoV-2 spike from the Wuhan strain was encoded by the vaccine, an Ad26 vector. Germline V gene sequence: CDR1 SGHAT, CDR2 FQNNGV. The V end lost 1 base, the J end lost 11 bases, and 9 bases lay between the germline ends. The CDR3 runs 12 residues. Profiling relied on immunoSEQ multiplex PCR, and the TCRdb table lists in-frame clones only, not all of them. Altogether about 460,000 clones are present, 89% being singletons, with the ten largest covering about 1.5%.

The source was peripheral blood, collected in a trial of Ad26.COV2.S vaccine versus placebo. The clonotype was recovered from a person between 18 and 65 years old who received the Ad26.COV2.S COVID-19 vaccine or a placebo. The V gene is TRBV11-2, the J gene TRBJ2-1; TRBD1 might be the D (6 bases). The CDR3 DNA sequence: TGTGCCAGCAGCTTAGGAGGGGACAAGCAGTTCTTC. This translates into CASSLGGDKQFF.